The source of this T cell receptor beta chain is a study of human T cells and chemical hapten exposure. Trimming stripped 2 bases from V and 6 bases from J, with 3 bases between. The CDR3 totals 11 residues. The authors extracted total RNA from unfractionated whole blood. This clonotype occurred many times. Individual cDNA molecules had unique molecular identifiers attached to them by the library. TCRdb redid the calling of the reads with MiXCR, one entry per CDR3 protein. The sample holds about 120,000 distinct CDR3 sequences, more than 8.5% seen once. The chain uses TRBV12-3 or TRBV12-4 and TRBJ2-3; unclear D gene. The sample consisted of whole blood. The TCR originated in a human donor in good health. Some clones in this sample may be carry-over from other donors' samples. As DNA, the CDR3 is TGTGCCAGCAGTTTAAAGGATACGCAGTATTTT. This translates into CASSLKDTQYF.